A selection of T cell receptor beta chains follows, all from one sample in a study of cytomegalovirus exposure and HLA in healthy donors. TCRdb's copy holds only in-frame clones and misses some; the assay was immunoSEQ multiplex PCR. The top ten hold approximately 4.7% of the sample, which has tens of thousands of clones, more than 70% seen once. Sequencing input: PBMCs. These receptors originate from a male donor in good health and CMV-seropositive. Each CDR3 is given with its conserved first and last residue. The D gene is left open where the match is weak. Only part of the rows carry a size: once, few, many, or a class if the clone is expanded.

j_gene: TRBJ2-3; v_gene: TRBV5-6; len: 15; d_gene: .; abundance: .; CDR3aa: CASSFRVASTDTQYF; CDR3nt: TGTGCCAGCAGCTTCAGGGTTGCTAGCACAGATACGCAGTATTTT
j_gene: TRBJ1-1; v_gene: TRBV11-2; len: 15; d_gene: TRBD1; abundance: .; CDR3aa: CASSQDREGNTEAFF; CDR3nt: TGTGCCAGCAGCCAGGACAGGGAAGGGAACACTGAAGCTTTCTTT
j_gene: TRBJ1-1; v_gene: TRBV7-2; len: 15; d_gene: .; abundance: .; CDR3aa: CASSRRAGEPLPAFF; CDR3nt: TGTGCCAGCAGCCGACGCGCCGGGGAGCCACTGCCGGCTTTCTTT
j_gene: TRBJ2-1; v_gene: TRBV7-3; len: 21; d_gene: TRBD2; abundance: once; CDR3aa: CASSPINPGTSGGSAYNEQFF; CDR3nt: TGTGCCAGCAGCCCGATTAATCCTGGGACTAGCGGGGGAAGCGCCTACAATGAGCAGTTCTTC
j_gene: TRBJ1-1; v_gene: TRBV6-6; len: 13; d_gene: .; abundance: .; CDR3aa: CASSSQGHTEAFF; CDR3nt: TGTGCCAGCAGCTCACAGGGTCACACTGAAGCTTTCTTT
j_gene: TRBJ2-7; v_gene: TRBV27; len: 13; d_gene: TRBD1; abundance: once; CDR3aa: CASSLQGDYEQYF; CDR3nt: TGTGCCAGCAGTTTACAGGGGGACTACGAGCAGTACTTC
j_gene: TRBJ2-1; v_gene: TRBV10-2; len: 14; d_gene: TRBD2; abundance: .; CDR3aa: CASSVASGIGEQFF; CDR3nt: TGCGCCAGCAGTGTTGCTAGCGGGATTGGTGAGCAGTTCTTC
j_gene: TRBJ2-2; v_gene: TRBV7-6; len: 16; d_gene: TRBD2; abundance: .; CDR3aa: CASSLGTSGAAGELFF; CDR3nt: TGTGCCAGCAGCTTAGGGACTAGCGGCGCTGCCGGGGAGCTGTTTTTT
j_gene: TRBJ1-1; v_gene: TRBV6-5; len: 16; d_gene: .; abundance: .; CDR3aa: CASSYRLQGRDGEAFF; CDR3nt: TGTGCCAGCAGTTACCGCCTACAGGGCCGGGACGGTGAAGCTTTCTTT
j_gene: TRBJ2-1; v_gene: TRBV11-2; len: 16; d_gene: TRBD2; abundance: .; CDR3aa: CASSLAPSGAYNEQFF; CDR3nt: TGTGCCAGCAGCTTAGCTCCTAGCGGGGCCTACAATGAGCAGTTCTTC
j_gene: TRBJ1-4; v_gene: TRBV28; len: 15; d_gene: .; abundance: few; CDR3aa: CASRRPGHRNEKLFF; CDR3nt: TGTGCCAGCAGACGACCGGGACACCGTAATGAAAAACTGTTTTTT
j_gene: TRBJ2-5; v_gene: TRBV15; len: 16; d_gene: TRBD2; abundance: few; CDR3aa: CATSRDLAGGKETQYF; CDR3nt: TGTGCCACCAGCAGAGATCTTGCGGGGGGGAAGGAGACCCAGTACTTC
j_gene: TRBJ1-5; v_gene: TRBV7-6; len: 16; d_gene: .; abundance: .; CDR3aa: CASSLGAPGSNQPQHF; CDR3nt: TGTGCCAGCAGCTTAGGGGCCCCGGGAAGCAATCAGCCCCAGCATTTT
j_gene: TRBJ2-3; v_gene: TRBV15; len: 14; d_gene: TRBD1; abundance: .; CDR3aa: CATSRDFRDRGQYF; CDR3nt: TGTGCCACCAGCAGAGATTTCCGGGACAGGGGGCAGTATTTT
j_gene: TRBJ1-1; v_gene: TRBV18; len: 13; d_gene: .; abundance: .; CDR3aa: CASSPRGGTEAFF; CDR3nt: TGTGCCAGCTCACCGCGAGGCGGCACTGAAGCTTTCTTT
j_gene: TRBJ1-5; v_gene: TRBV7-2; len: 16; d_gene: .; abundance: .; CDR3aa: CASSFSTPGSNQPQHF; CDR3nt: TGTGCCAGCAGCTTCTCGACGCCGGGTAGCAATCAGCCCCAGCATTTT
j_gene: TRBJ2-2; v_gene: TRBV6-1; len: 11; d_gene: .; abundance: .; CDR3aa: CASTGTGELFF; CDR3nt: TGTGCCAGCACGGGCACCGGGGAGCTGTTTTTT
j_gene: TRBJ2-2; v_gene: TRBV29-1; len: 13; d_gene: TRBD1; abundance: .; CDR3aa: CSARTGGTGELFF; CDR3nt: TGCAGCGCTAGGACAGGGGGGACCGGGGAGCTGTTTTTT
j_gene: TRBJ2-5; v_gene: TRBV5-1; len: 15; d_gene: .; abundance: .; CDR3aa: CASSTDRLRKETQYF; CDR3nt: TGCGCCAGCAGCACAGACCGGCTTAGAAAAGAGACCCAGTACTTC
j_gene: TRBJ2-1; v_gene: TRBV4-2; len: 14; d_gene: .; abundance: few; CDR3aa: CASSPVGPSHEQFF; CDR3nt: TGTGCCAGCAGCCCAGTTGGGCCCAGCCATGAGCAGTTCTTC
j_gene: TRBJ2-1; v_gene: TRBV7-9; len: 15; d_gene: TRBD2; abundance: .; CDR3aa: CASSLGLAAYNEQFF; CDR3nt: TGTGCCAGCAGCTTAGGACTAGCGGCCTACAATGAGCAGTTCTTC
j_gene: TRBJ2-2; v_gene: TRBV2; len: 17; d_gene: TRBD1; abundance: .; CDR3aa: CARRNPGQGNYPGELFF; CDR3nt: TGTGCCCGTAGAAACCCGGGACAGGGAAATTACCCCGGGGAGCTGTTTTTT
j_gene: TRBJ1-4; v_gene: TRBV21-1; len: 17; d_gene: .; abundance: .; CDR3aa: CASTAIRTGATNEKLFF; CDR3nt: TGTGCCAGCACCGCTATCCGGACAGGAGCAACTAATGAAAAACTGTTTTTT
j_gene: TRBJ1-3; v_gene: TRBV19; len: 16; d_gene: TRBD1; abundance: .; CDR3aa: CASTKRTGTSGNTIYF; CDR3nt: TGTGCCAGTACCAAAAGGACAGGGACTTCTGGAAACACCATATATTTT
j_gene: TRBJ2-1; v_gene: TRBV5-1; len: 14; d_gene: TRBD2; abundance: few; CDR3aa: CASSYSGGYNEQFF; CDR3nt: TGCGCCAGCAGCTACAGCGGGGGGTACAATGAGCAGTTCTTC
j_gene: TRBJ2-1; v_gene: TRBV28; len: 12; d_gene: .; abundance: .; CDR3aa: CASSFGTRSGFF; CDR3nt: TGTGCCAGCAGTTTTGGGACTCGCAGTGGGTTCTTC
j_gene: TRBJ1-1; v_gene: TRBV10-3; len: 16; d_gene: .; abundance: .; CDR3aa: CAISEPGRDGNTEAFF; CDR3nt: TGTGCCATCAGTGAGCCCGGGAGGGACGGGAACACTGAAGCTTTCTTT
j_gene: TRBJ1-2; v_gene: TRBV6-5; len: 13; d_gene: .; abundance: few; CDR3aa: CASRNSGNYGYTF; CDR3nt: TGTGCCAGCCGGAATTCAGGGAACTATGGCTACACCTTC
j_gene: TRBJ2-3; v_gene: TRBV5-1; len: 15; d_gene: TRBD2; abundance: .; CDR3aa: CASSLWGLATDTQYF; CDR3nt: TGCGCCAGCAGCTTGTGGGGACTAGCGACAGATACGCAGTATTTT
j_gene: TRBJ1-1; v_gene: TRBV7-3; len: 12; d_gene: .; abundance: .; CDR3aa: CASSLSRTEAFF; CDR3nt: TGTGCCAGCAGCTTATCGCGGACTGAAGCTTTCTTT
j_gene: TRBJ2-1; v_gene: TRBV15; len: 14; d_gene: TRBD1; abundance: .; CDR3aa: CATRRGGVGNEQFF; CDR3nt: TGTGCCACCAGACGAGGGGGCGTTGGCAATGAGCAGTTCTTC
j_gene: TRBJ2-4; v_gene: TRBV9; len: 13; d_gene: .; abundance: .; CDR3aa: CASSGLAKNIQYF; CDR3nt: TGTGCCAGCTCCGGTCTAGCCAAAAACATTCAGTACTTC
j_gene: TRBJ1-6; v_gene: TRBV6-1; len: 15; d_gene: TRBD1; abundance: .; CDR3aa: CASRDRNGDNSPLHF; CDR3nt: TGTGCCAGCAGGGACAGGAACGGTGACAATTCACCCCTCCACTTT
j_gene: TRBJ1-2; v_gene: TRBV7-8; len: 11; d_gene: .; abundance: once; CDR3aa: CASSLKGGYTF; CDR3nt: TGTGCCAGCAGCTTAAAGGGGGGCTACACCTTC
j_gene: TRBJ2-1; v_gene: TRBV5-4; len: 17; d_gene: TRBD1; abundance: .; CDR3aa: CASSSKKQGAKYNEQFF; CDR3nt: TGTGCCAGCAGCTCGAAGAAACAGGGGGCGAAATACAATGAGCAGTTCTTC
j_gene: TRBJ1-2; v_gene: TRBV2; len: 14; d_gene: .; abundance: .; CDR3aa: CASRPGGWIYGYTF; CDR3nt: TGTGCCAGCCGGCCGGGGGGCTGGATATATGGCTACACCTTC
j_gene: TRBJ2-2; v_gene: TRBV11-2; len: 16; d_gene: TRBD1; abundance: .; CDR3aa: CASSGTGGGRTGELFF; CDR3nt: TGTGCCAGCAGCGGGACAGGGGGCGGCCGCACCGGGGAGCTGTTTTTT
j_gene: TRBJ1-6; v_gene: TRBV6-1; len: 15; d_gene: TRBD1; abundance: few; CDR3aa: CASSEGTGGNSPLHF; CDR3nt: TGTGCCAGCAGTGAAGGGACAGGGGGCAATTCACCCCTCCACTTT
j_gene: TRBJ2-7; v_gene: TRBV7-6; len: 17; d_gene: TRBD2; abundance: .; CDR3aa: CASSFSSTSGRRYEQYF; CDR3nt: TGTGCCAGCAGCTTCTCTTCGACTAGCGGGAGGAGGTACGAGCAGTACTTC
j_gene: TRBJ1-2; v_gene: TRBV5-6; len: 12; d_gene: .; abundance: .; CDR3aa: CASSSSGYGYTF; CDR3nt: TGTGCCAGCAGCTCGTCAGGGTACGGCTACACCTTC